This is a list of T cell receptor beta chains from one sample in a study of cytomegalovirus exposure and HLA in healthy donors. Produced via immunoSEQ multiplex PCR; TCRdb's table is partial and in-frame only. The table lists some 65,000 clones, 65% to 75% of them singletons. Sample: PBMCs. The receptors originated from a man between 50 and 59 years old in good health and CMV-seropositive. CDR3s include the opening cysteine and the closing phenylalanine or tryptophan. Fields, in order: D gene, clone size, J gene, V gene, CDR3 DNA, CDR3 protein. D genes are given only for firm matches. A row's size may be missing; if present it is once, few, many or a size class.

>TRBD1|.|TRBJ1-3|TRBV9
TGTGCCAGCAGCACACAGGGGGGCTCTGGAAACACCATATATTTT
CASSTQGGSGNTIYF
>TRBD1|few|TRBJ2-7|TRBV11-1
TGTGCCAGCAGCGGGGGACAGCCCCTTGACGAGCAGTACTTC
CASSGGQPLDEQYF
>TRBD2|.|TRBJ2-7|TRBV5-1
TGCGCCAGCCGGAATAGCGGGGCTTACTACGAGCAGTACTTC
CASRNSGAYYEQYF
>TRBD1|few|TRBJ1-2|TRBV9
TGTGCCAGCAGCGACCAACAGGGGGGCTATGGCTACACCTTC
CASSDQQGGYGYTF
>.|few|TRBJ2-2|TRBV5-1
TGCGCCAGCAGCTTGGCCGGGGGGCCGAACACCGGGGAGCTGTTTTTT
CASSLAGGPNTGELFF
>TRBD1|.|TRBJ1-2|TRBV29-1
TGCAGCGTCTCCGGGACAGGGGGTAACTATGGCTACACCTTC
CSVSGTGGNYGYTF
>TRBD1|.|TRBJ2-3|TRBV27
TGTGCCAGCAGGACCCTCAACAGGGGCCCTAGCACAGATACGCAGTATTTT
CASRTLNRGPSTDTQYF
>TRBD1|.|TRBJ1-3|TRBV5-1
TGCGCCAGCAGCTCACAGGGGTCCGGAAACACCATATATTTT
CASSSQGSGNTIYF
>TRBD2|few|TRBJ2-1|TRBV5-4
TGTGCCAGCAGGGGAGCGGGAGCGTACAATGAGCAGTTCTTC
CASRGAGAYNEQFF
>TRBD1|.|TRBJ1-4|TRBV18
TGTGCCAGCTCACGAACCGGGACAGTCACCAAAGCAACTAATGAAAAACTGTTTTTT
CASSRTGTVTKATNEKLFF
>.|few|TRBJ2-7|TRBV19
TGTGCCAGTAGTATAGGAGACAACTACGAGCAGTACTTC
CASSIGDNYEQYF
>.|once|TRBJ2-7|TRBV6-1
TGTGCCAGCAGGGTCGACCGAAACTACGAGCAGTACTTC
CASRVDRNYEQYF
>.|.|TRBJ1-6|TRBV7-2
TGTGCCAGCAGCCACGTCGGGGACACTAATTCACCCCTCCACTTT
CASSHVGDTNSPLHF
>TRBD1|.|TRBJ1-1|TRBV15
TGTGCCACCAGCAGTGGACAGGGGGCAACTTTCTTT
CATSSGQGATFF
>.|once|TRBJ1-4|TRBV30
TGTGCCTGGAGTGTGTTCGCGGGGGATGAAAAACTGTTTTTT
CAWSVFAGDEKLFF
>.|.|TRBJ1-4|TRBV7-9
TGTGCCAGCAAACAAGCCGGGACCCAGGGCGGGATTGAAAAACTGTTTTTT
CASKQAGTQGGIEKLFF
>.|.|TRBJ2-3|TRBV29-1
TGCAGCGTTGAACCAGGGGCAGATACGCAGTATTTT
CSVEPGADTQYF
>.|.|TRBJ1-5|TRBV5-3
TGTGCCAGAAGCCCCCAGGGCGGCAGAATAGATAGCAATCAGCCCCAGCATTTT
CARSPQGGRIDSNQPQHF
>.|.|TRBJ2-5|TRBV11-2
TGTGCCAGCAGCTTAGCTGGGAATCCGCAGGGGCAGACCCAGTACTTC
CASSLAGNPQGQTQYF
>.|.|TRBJ1-5|TRBV7-8
TGTGCCAGCAGCTTACAGGGGATGCAGCCCCAGCATTTT
CASSLQGMQPQHF
>TRBD1|.|TRBJ2-1|TRBV27
TGTGCCAGCAAAATACCGGGACAGGGGAATGAGCAGTTCTTC
CASKIPGQGNEQFF
>.|.|TRBJ1-2|TRBV27
TGTGCCAGCGGGGTGCGAGGGCTGGGCTATGGCTACACCTTC
CASGVRGLGYGYTF
>TRBD1|.|TRBJ2-7|TRBV7-9
TGTGCCAGCAGCTTAGGACAGGGGGCGCGGGGGCAGTACTTC
CASSLGQGARGQYF
>TRBD1|.|TRBJ1-4|TRBV10-2
TGCGCCAGCAAGGACAGGGGTCATGAAAAACTGTTTTTT
CASKDRGHEKLFF
>TRBD1|.|TRBJ2-7|TRBV7-7
TGTGCCAGCAGCCGCGACAGGGGTAATTTCTACGAGCAGTACTTC
CASSRDRGNFYEQYF
>TRBD1|.|TRBJ2-1|TRBV7-2
TGTGCCAGCACCCCGTGGGACAGGGTCAATGAGCAGTTCTTC
CASTPWDRVNEQFF
>.|.|TRBJ2-1|TRBV4-2
TGTGCCAGCAGCCAAGATCACAAATACTACAATGAGCAGTTCTTC
CASSQDHKYYNEQFF
>.|.|TRBJ2-7|TRBV9
TGTGCCAGCAGCGTATCGTCAGGCCAGGGCCCCGAGCAGTACTTC
CASSVSSGQGPEQYF
>TRBD1|.|TRBJ2-5|TRBV6-5
TGTGCCAGCAGTATGACCGGGACAGCCCAAGAGACCCAGTACTTC
CASSMTGTAQETQYF
>TRBD1|.|TRBJ2-7|TRBV5-6
TGTGCCAGCAGCTCCCGGGACAGGGGGCGGGAGCAGTACTTC
CASSSRDRGREQYF
>TRBD1|.|TRBJ1-2|TRBV5-4
TGTGCCAGCAGCCCAAATAGGGACAGCCGCTATGGCTACACCTTC
CASSPNRDSRYGYTF
>.|.|TRBJ2-2|TRBV2
TGTGCCAGCAGTCGGTTCCCAGGGGCGAGCACCGGGGAGCTGTTTTTT
CASSRFPGASTGELFF